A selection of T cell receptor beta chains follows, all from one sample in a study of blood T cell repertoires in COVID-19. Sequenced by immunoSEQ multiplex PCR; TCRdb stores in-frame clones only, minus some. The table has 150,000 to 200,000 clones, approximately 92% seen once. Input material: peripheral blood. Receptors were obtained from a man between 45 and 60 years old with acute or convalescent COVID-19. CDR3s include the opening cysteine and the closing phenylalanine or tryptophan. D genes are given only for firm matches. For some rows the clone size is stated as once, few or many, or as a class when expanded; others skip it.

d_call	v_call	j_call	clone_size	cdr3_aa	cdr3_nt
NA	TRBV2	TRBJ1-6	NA	CASSDFNNSPLHF	TGTGCCAGCAGTGATTTCAATAATTCACCCCTCCACTTT
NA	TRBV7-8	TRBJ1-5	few	CASSLESGRNQPQHF	TGTGCCAGCAGCTTAGAGTCAGGGAGGAATCAGCCCCAGCATTTT
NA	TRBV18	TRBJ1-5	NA	CASSPGAGNQPQHF	TGTGCCAGCTCACCTGGGGCAGGCAATCAGCCCCAGCATTTT
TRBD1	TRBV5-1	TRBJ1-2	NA	CASSSKTGPAPNYGYTF	TGCGCCAGCAGCTCGAAGACAGGGCCGGCCCCTAACTATGGCTACACCTTC
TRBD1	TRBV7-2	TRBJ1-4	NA	CASSESWGRGTTNEKLFF	TGTGCCAGCAGCGAGTCGTGGGGCAGGGGGACAACTAATGAAAAACTGTTTTTT
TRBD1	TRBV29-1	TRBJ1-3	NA	CSVELGGFGNTIYF	TGCAGCGTTGAACTAGGGGGCTTTGGAAACACCATATATTTT
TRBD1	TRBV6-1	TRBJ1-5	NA	CASSEAGPGQGAQQPQHF	TGTGCCAGCAGTGAAGCCGGACCGGGACAGGGGGCACAACAGCCCCAGCATTTT
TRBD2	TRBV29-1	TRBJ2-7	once	CSVGTSAYYEQYF	TGCAGCGTAGGGACTAGCGCCTACTACGAGCAGTACTTC
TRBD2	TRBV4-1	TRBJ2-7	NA	CASSQGRLAGAEQYF	TGCGCCAGCAGCCAAGGGCGCCTAGCGGGAGCCGAGCAGTACTTC
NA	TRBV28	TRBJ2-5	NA	CASSPYRQNQETQYF	TGTGCCAGCAGTCCTTATCGACAGAACCAAGAGACCCAGTACTTC
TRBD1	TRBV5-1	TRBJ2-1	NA	CASSLAGQGSYNEQFF	TGCGCCAGCAGCTTGGCCGGACAGGGTTCCTACAATGAGCAGTTCTTC
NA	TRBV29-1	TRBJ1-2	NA	CSAERGYGYTF	TGCAGCGCCGAGCGGGGGTATGGCTACACCTTC
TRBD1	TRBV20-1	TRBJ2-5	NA	CSASNRGTETQYF	TGCAGTGCTAGTAACAGGGGGACGGAGACCCAGTACTTC
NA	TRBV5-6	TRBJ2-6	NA	CASSIKTGVSGANVLTF	TGTGCCAGCAGCATAAAAACAGGCGTCTCTGGGGCCAACGTCCTGACTTTC
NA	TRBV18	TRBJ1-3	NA	CASSPLEGNTIYF	TGTGCCAGCTCACCCTTAGAAGGAAACACCATATATTTT
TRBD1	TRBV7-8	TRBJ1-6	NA	CASSNGQGANSPLHF	TGTGCCAGCAGCAATGGACAGGGTGCGAATTCACCCCTCCACTTT
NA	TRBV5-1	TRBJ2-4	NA	CASSLVGGDIQYF	TGCGCCAGCAGCTTGGTCGGAGGAGACATTCAGTACTTC
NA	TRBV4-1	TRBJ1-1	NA	CASSQERGTEAFF	TGCGCCAGCAGCCAAGAAAGAGGCACTGAAGCTTTCTTT
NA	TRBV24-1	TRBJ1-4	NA	CATSDGGRGNEKLFF	TGTGCCACCAGTGATGGGGGCAGGGGTAATGAAAAACTGTTTTTT
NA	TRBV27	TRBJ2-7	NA	CASSPGTNPYEQYF	TGTGCCAGCAGCCCCGGGACAAATCCGTACGAGCAGTACTTC
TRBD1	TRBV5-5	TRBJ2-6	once	CASSRQGTGANVLTF	TGTGCCAGCAGCCGACAGGGAACTGGGGCCAACGTCCTGACTTTC
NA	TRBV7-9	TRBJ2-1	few	CASSLGQTNEQFF	TGTGCCAGCAGCTTAGGACAGACCAATGAGCAGTTCTTC
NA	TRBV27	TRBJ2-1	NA	CASSPFAGSYNEQFF	TGTGCCAGCAGTCCCTTCGCAGGCTCCTACAATGAGCAGTTCTTC
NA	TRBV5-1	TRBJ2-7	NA	CASSLTGFSSGEQYF	TGCGCCAGCAGCTTAACGGGTTTCTCGTCTGGAGAGCAGTACTTC
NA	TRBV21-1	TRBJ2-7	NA	CASSGGRGHENYEQYF	TGTGCCAGCAGCGGGGGGAGGGGACACGAAAACTACGAGCAGTACTTC
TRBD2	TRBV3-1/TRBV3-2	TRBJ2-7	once	CASSHRGLAPYEQYF	TGTGCCAGCAGTCACCGGGGACTAGCGCCTTACGAGCAGTACTTC
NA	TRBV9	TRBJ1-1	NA	CASSPTGKRNTEAFF	TGTGCCAGCAGCCCTACAGGGAAGAGGAACACTGAAGCTTTCTTT
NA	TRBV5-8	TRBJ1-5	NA	CASSRPGKPQHF	TGTGCCAGCAGCAGACCGGGGAAGCCCCAGCATTTT
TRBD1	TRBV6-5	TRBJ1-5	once	CASSRTGEDQPQHF	TGTGCCAGCAGCCGGACAGGGGAGGATCAGCCCCAGCATTTT
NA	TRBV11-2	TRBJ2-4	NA	CASSSRGGVGNIQYF	TGTGCCAGCAGCTCCCGAGGCGGGGTTGGCAACATTCAGTACTTC
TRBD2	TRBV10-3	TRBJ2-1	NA	CASSGTSFNEQFF	TGTGCCTCCTCCGGGACTAGCTTCAATGAGCAGTTCTTC